This TCR beta chain is from a study of prognosis after radiotherapy for stage I lung cancer. This clonotype was observed many times. CDR3 length equals 15 residues. V was trimmed by 0 bases and J by 4 bases, leaving 10 bases between them. In germline, CDR1 is LGHNA, CDR2 YNFKEQ. Genomic DNA served as the source from which two-round multiplex PCR generated TCR beta CDR3 amplicons. First-round PCR amplification was performed with primers specific to each TRBV and TRBJ gene. From the multiplex PCR reads, TCRdb called clonotypes with MiXCR, one entry per CDR3 protein. Here the sample spans roughly 11,000 distinct CDR3 sequences, less than 65% being singletons.

This specimen consisted of PBMCs, obtained before or after stereotactic body radiation therapy (not recorded which). The TCR comes from a donor aged 50 or older with non-small cell lung cancer. This chain uses TRBV4-2 with TRBJ1-5; D is uncertain. CDR3 in amino acids: CASSQEGRPNQPQHF. The CDR3 nucleotides read TGTGCCAGCAGCCAAGAGGGTAGACCAAATCAGCCCCAGCATTTT.